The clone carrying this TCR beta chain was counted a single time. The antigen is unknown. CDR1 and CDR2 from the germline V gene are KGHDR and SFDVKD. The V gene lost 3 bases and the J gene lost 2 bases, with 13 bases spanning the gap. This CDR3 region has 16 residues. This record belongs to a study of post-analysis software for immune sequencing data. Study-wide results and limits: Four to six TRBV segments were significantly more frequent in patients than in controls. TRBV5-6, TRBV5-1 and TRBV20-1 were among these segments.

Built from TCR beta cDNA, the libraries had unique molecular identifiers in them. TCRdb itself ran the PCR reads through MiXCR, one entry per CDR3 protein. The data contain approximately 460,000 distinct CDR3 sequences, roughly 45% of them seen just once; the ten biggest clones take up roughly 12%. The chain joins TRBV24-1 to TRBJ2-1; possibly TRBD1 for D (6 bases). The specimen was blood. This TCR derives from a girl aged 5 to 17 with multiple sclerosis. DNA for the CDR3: TGTGCCACCAGTGATCCTGGACAGTCAGCCTACAATGAGCAGTTCTTC. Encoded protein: CATSDPGQSAYNEQFF.